The present TCR beta chain was sequenced within a study of T cell changes during pregnancy in multiple sclerosis. Sequencing was performed with immunoSEQ multiplex PCR; in TCRdb, only in-frame clones are kept and a portion is missing. The repertoire holds roughly 72,000 clones, with around nine tenths as singletons. The CDR3 extends over 14 amino acids. The germline gives CDR1 ENHRY, CDR2 SYGVKD. Trimming at V came to 5 bases and at J to 8 bases, leaving 6 bases not matched to a gene. The gene calls are TRBV10-3 and TRBJ1-4; 9 nucleotides agree with TRBD1. The sample here was CD4+ T cells from peripheral blood mononuclear cells, taken before pregnancy. This receptor was identified in a female donor with multiple sclerosis, enrolled in a pregnancy study. The CDR3 region is CAISKDRGREKLFF. The CDR3 nucleotides read TGTGCCATCAGTAAGGACAGGGGACGAGAAAAACTGTTTTTT.